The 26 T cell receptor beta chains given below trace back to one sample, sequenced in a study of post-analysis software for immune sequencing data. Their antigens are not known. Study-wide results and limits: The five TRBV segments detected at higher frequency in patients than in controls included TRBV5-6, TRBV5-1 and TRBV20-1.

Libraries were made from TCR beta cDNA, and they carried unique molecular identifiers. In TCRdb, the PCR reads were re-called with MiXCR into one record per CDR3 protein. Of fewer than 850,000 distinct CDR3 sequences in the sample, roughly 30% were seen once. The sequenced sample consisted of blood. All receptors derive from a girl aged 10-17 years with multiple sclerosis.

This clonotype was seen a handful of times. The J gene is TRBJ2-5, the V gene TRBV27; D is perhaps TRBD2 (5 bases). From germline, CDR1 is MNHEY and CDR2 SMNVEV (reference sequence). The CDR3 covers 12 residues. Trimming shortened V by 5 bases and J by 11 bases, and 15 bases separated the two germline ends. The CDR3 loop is CASSPPGWEQYF. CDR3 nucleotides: TGTGCCAGCAGTCCCCCGGGTTGGGAGCAGTACTTC.

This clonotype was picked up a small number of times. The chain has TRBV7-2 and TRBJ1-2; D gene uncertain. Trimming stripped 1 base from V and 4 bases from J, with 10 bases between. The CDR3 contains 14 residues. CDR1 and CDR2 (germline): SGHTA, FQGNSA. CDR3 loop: CASSLVTNSYGYTF. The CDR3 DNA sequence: TGTGCCAGCAGCTTAGTAACAAATAGCTATGGCTACACCTTC.

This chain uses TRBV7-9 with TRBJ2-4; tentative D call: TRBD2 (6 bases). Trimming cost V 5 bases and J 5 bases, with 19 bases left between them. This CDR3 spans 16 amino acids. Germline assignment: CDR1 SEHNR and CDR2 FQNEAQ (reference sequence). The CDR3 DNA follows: TGTGCCAGCAGCCCAATGGGGGGTACGGCCGAAAACATTCAGTACTTC. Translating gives CASSPMGGTAENIQYF.

The CDR3 loop is CASSLPPTQYF. The CDR3 bases are TGTGCCAGCAGTCTCCCCCCTACGCAGTATTTT. The chain uses TRBV12-3 or TRBV12-4 and TRBJ2-3, with no clear D. The CDR3 totals 11 residues. Trimming removed 5 bases from V and 8 bases from J, with 8 bases in between.

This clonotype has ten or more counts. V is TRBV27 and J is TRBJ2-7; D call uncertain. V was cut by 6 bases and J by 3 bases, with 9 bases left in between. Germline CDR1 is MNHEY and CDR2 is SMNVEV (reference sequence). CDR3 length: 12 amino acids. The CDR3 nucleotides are TGTGCCAGCAGAGGCACAGACTACGAGCAGTACTTC. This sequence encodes CASRGTDYEQYF.

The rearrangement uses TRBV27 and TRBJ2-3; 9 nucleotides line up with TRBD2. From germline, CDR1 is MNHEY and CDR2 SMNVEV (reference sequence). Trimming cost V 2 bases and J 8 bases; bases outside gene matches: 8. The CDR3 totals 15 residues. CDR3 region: CASSLAGGRSSTQYF. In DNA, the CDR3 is TGTGCCAGCAGTTTAGCGGGGGGGCGATCGAGTACGCAGTATTTT.

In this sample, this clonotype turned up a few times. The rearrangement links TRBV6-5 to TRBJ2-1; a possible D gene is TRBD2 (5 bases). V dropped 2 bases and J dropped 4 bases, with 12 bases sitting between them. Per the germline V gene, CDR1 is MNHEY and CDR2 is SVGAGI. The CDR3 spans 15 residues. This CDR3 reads CASSYARALYNEQFF. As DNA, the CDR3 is TGTGCCAGCAGTTACGCGCGGGCCCTATACAATGAGCAGTTCTTC.

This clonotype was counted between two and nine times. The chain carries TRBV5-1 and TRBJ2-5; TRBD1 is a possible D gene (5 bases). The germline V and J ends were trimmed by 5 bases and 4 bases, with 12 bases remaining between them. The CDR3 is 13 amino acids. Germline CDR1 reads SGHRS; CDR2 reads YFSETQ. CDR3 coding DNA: TGCGCCAGCAGGGTCCCAGGGATAGAGACCCAGTACTTC. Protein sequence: CASRVPGIETQYF. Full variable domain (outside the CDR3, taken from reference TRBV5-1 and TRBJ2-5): KAGVTQTPRYLIKTRGQQVTLSCSPISGHRSVSWYQQTPGQGLQFLFEYFSETQRNKGNFPGRFSGRQFSNSRSEMNVSTLELGDSALYLCASRVPGIETQYFGPGTRLLVL.

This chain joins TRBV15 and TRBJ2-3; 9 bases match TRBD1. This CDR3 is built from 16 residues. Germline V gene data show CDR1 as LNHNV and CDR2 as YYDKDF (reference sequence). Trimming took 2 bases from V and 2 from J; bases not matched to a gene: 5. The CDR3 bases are TGTGCCACCAGCAGATACAGGGGGCGCAACACAGATACGCAGTATTTT. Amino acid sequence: CATSRYRGRNTDTQYF.

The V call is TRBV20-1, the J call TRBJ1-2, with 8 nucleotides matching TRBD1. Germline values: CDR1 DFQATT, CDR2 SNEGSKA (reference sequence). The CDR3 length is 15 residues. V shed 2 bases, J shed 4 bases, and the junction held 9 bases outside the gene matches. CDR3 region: CSARWRTGTGYGYTF. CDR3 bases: TGCAGTGCTAGATGGCGGACAGGGACTGGCTATGGCTACACCTTC.

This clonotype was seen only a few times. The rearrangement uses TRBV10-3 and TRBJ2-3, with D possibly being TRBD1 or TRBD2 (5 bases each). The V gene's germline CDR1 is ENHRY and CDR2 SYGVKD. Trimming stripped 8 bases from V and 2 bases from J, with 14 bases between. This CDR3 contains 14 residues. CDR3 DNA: TGTGCCATCCGGTACGGGGCAGTCACAGATACGCAGTATTTT. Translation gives CAIRYGAVTDTQYF.

The CDR3 loop is CASSWSGGAEETQYF. The CDR3, as DNA: TGTGCCAGCAGTTGGAGTGGTGGGGCAGAAGAGACCCAGTACTTC. This chain uses TRBV6-2 or TRBV6-3 with TRBJ2-5; D is perhaps TRBD1 (5 bases). Germline-derived CDR1 and CDR2 are MNHEY and SVGEGT. Trimming removed 4 bases at V and 3 bases at J, with 15 bases between. The CDR3 is 15 amino acids.

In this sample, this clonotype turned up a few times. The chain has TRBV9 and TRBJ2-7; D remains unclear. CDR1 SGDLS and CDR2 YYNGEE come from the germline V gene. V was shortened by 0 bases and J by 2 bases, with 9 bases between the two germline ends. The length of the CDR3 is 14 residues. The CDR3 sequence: CASSVAHGTYEQYF. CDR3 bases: TGTGCCAGCAGCGTAGCACACGGCACCTACGAGCAGTACTTC.

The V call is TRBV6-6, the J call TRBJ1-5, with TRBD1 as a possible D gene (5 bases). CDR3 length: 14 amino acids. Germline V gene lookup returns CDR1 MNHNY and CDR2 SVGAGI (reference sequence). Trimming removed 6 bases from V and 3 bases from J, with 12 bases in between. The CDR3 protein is CASRPEGINQPQHF. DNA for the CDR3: TGTGCCAGCAGGCCAGAGGGGATCAATCAGCCCCAGCATTTT.

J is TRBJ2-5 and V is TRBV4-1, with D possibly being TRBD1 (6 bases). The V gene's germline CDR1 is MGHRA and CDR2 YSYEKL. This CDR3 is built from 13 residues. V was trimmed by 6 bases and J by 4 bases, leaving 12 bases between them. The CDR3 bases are TGCGCCAGCAGTTGGGGGCCCCTAGAGACCCAGTACTTC. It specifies CASSWGPLETQYF.

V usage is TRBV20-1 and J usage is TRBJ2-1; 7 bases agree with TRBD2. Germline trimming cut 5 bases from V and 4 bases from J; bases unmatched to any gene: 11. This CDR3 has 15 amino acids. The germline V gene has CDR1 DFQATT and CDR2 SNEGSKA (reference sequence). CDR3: CSAPLSLAPYNEQFF. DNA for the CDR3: TGCAGTGCTCCGCTGTCACTAGCGCCTTACAATGAGCAGTTCTTC.

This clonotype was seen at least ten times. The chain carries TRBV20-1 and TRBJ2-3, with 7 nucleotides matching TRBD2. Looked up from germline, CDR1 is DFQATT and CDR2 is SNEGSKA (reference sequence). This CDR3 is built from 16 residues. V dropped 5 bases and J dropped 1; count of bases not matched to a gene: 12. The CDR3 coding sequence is TGCAGTGCTTCGACCCTATGGGGGGGTGGCACAGATACGCAGTATTTT. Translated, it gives CSASTLWGGGTDTQYF.

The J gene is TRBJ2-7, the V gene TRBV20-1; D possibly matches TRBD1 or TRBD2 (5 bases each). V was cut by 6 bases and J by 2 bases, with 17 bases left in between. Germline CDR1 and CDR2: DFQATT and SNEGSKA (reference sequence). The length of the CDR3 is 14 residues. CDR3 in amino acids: CSAESGTTTYEQYF. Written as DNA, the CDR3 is TGCAGTGCAGAATCCGGGACGACCACCTACGAGCAGTACTTC.

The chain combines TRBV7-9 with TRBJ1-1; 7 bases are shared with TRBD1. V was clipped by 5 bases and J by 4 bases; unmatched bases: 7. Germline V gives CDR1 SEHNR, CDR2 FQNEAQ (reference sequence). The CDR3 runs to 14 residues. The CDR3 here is CASSQGERRTEAFF. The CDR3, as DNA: TGTGCCAGCAGCCAGGGGGAGCGCCGCACTGAAGCTTTCTTT.

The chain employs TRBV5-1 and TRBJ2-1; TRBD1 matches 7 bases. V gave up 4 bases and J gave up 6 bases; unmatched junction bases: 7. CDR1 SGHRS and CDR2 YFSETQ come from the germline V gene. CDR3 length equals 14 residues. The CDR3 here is CASSIQGKVNEQFF. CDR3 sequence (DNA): TGCGCCAGCAGCATACAGGGGAAAGTCAATGAGCAGTTCTTC.

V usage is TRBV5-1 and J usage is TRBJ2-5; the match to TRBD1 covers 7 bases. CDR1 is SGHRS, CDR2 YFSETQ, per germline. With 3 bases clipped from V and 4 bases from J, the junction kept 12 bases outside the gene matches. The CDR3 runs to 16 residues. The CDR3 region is CASSSEGARGGETQYF. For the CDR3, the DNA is TGCGCCAGCAGCTCAGAGGGGGCGCGAGGGGGAGAGACCCAGTACTTC.

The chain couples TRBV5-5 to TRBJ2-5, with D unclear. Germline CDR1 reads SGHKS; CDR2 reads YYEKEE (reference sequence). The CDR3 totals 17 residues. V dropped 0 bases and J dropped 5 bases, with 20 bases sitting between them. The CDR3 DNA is TGTGCCAGCAGCTTGGTAACCTTAGCCCGGCGGCAGGAGACCCAGTACTTC. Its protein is CASSLVTLARRQETQYF.

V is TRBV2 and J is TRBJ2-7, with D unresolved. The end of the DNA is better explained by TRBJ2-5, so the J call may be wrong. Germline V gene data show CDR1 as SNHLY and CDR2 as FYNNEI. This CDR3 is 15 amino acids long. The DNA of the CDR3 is TGTGCCAGCAGTGAAAGGCTGGCTACGTTCGGGACCCAGTACTTC. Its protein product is CASSERLATFGTQYF.

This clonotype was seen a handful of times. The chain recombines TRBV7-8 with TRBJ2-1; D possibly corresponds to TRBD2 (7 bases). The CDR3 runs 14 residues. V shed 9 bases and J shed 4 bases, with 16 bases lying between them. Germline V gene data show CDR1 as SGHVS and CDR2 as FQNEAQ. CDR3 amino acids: CASRGGGRYNEQFF. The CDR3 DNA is TGTGCCAGTCGAGGGGGGGGTAGATACAATGAGCAGTTCTTC.

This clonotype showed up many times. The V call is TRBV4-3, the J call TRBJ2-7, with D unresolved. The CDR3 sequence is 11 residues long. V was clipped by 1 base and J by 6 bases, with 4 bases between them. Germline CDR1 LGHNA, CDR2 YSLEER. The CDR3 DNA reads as TGCGCCAGCAGCCAAGGGGTCGAGCAGTACTTC. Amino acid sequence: CASSQGVEQYF.

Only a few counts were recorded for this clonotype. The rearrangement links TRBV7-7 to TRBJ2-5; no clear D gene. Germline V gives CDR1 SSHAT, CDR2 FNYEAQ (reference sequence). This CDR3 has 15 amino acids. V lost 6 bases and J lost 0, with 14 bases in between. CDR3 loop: CASRPILAYQETQYF. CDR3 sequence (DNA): TGTGCCAGCAGACCGATCCTTGCGTACCAAGAGACCCAGTACTTC. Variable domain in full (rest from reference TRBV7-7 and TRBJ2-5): GAGVSQSPRYKVTKRGQDVTLRCDPISSHATLYWYQQALGQGPEFLTYFNYEAQPDKSGLPSDRFSAERPEGSISTLTIQRTEQRDSAMYRCASRPILAYQETQYFGPGTRLLVL.